This is a list of T cell receptor beta chains from one sample in a study of regulatory T cells in long-lasting Graves disease. MiXCR, applied by TCRdb to the multiplex PCR reads, yields one record per CDR3 protein. The table has a few hundred thousand distinct CDR3 sequences, 20% to 25% seen once; the top ten hold 10% to 15%. The sequencing used peripheral blood mononuclear cells (PBMCs), collected when the disease was refractory, from a patient treated with antithyroid drugs. These receptors were collected from a female donor with Graves disease. The CDR3 runs from the conserved cysteine through the conserved F or W. A D gene is named only where the DNA matches it firmly. Expanded clones are given a class, and other clones once, few, many or no size at all.

-	TRBV7-3	few	TRBJ2-7	CASSLFAGYEQYF	TGTGCCAGCAGCTTATTTGCGGGGTACGAGCAGTACTTC
-	TRBV27	-	TRBJ1-5	CASAPRQANQPQHF	TGTGCCAGCGCCCCTCGACAGGCCAATCAGCCCCAGCATTTT
-	TRBV7-2	few	TRBJ1-5	CASSFKYGDQPQHF	TGTGCCAGCAGCTTTAAATACGGGGACCAGCCCCAGCATTTT
TRBD1	TRBV29-1	many	TRBJ1-5	CSAGTALNQPQHF	TGCAGCGCCGGGACAGCCTTAAATCAGCCCCAGCATTTT
-	TRBV15	-	TRBJ1-6	CATSRDTHGTGDLLSSYNSPLHF	TGTGCCACCAGCAGAGATACCCATGGGACGGGCGATCTTCTTAGCTCCTATAATTCACCCCTCCACTTT
TRBD2	TRBV3-1	-	TRBJ2-7	CASSQRRGRVDEQYF	TGTGCCAGCAGCCAGCGGCGCGGGAGGGTCGACGAGCAGTACTTC
-	TRBV6-1	-	TRBJ2-7	CASSDRGERYEQYF	TGTGCCAGCAGTGACAGGGGGGAGAGGTACGAGCAGTACTTC
-	TRBV6-1	few	TRBJ1-1	CASTRGESEAFF	TGTGCCAGCACCCGGGGGGAATCTGAAGCTTTCTTT
-	TRBV6-5	many	TRBJ1-1	CASSYPPGRNTEAFF	TGTGCCAGCAGTTACCCCCCAGGGCGGAACACTGAAGCTTTCTTT
TRBD1	TRBV28	many	TRBJ1-1	CASSPRTGRRSEAFF	TGTGCCAGCAGTCCAAGGACAGGGAGGAGGTCTGAAGCTTTCTTT
-	TRBV19	many	TRBJ2-7	CASSIRGPRWEQYF	TGTGCCAGTAGTATTCGCGGGCCGCGGTGGGAGCAGTACTTC
-	TRBV19	few	TRBJ2-2	CASSIERVSGANTGELFF	TGTGCCAGTAGTATAGAGCGTGTTTCCGGGGCGAACACCGGGGAGCTGTTTTTT
-	TRBV20-1	many	TRBJ2-7	CSAPRGSYEQYF	TGCAGTGCGCCCCGGGGGTCCTACGAGCAGTACTTC
-	TRBV4-1	-	TRBJ1-1	CASSQVHGGTEAFF	TGCGCCAGCAGCCAAGTCCACGGGGGCACTGAAGCTTTCTTT
-	TRBV5-4	many	TRBJ1-1	CASSIGQLNTEAFF	TGTGCCAGCAGCATAGGACAGTTGAACACTGAAGCTTTCTTT
-	TRBV28	many	TRBJ1-1	CASSSYYRAAFF	TGTGCCAGCAGTTCCTACTACAGGGCGGCTTTCTTT
-	TRBV29-1	many	TRBJ1-2	CSVVGQNYGYTF	TGCAGCGTTGTTGGGCAGAACTATGGCTACACCTTC
TRBD1	TRBV6-1	few	TRBJ2-4	CASATRQGEQNIQYF	TGTGCCAGCGCTACCCGACAGGGGGAGCAAAACATTCAGTACTTC
TRBD1	TRBV11-2	few	TRBJ1-6	CASSPTGGQDNSPLHF	TGTGCCAGCAGCCCGACAGGGGGCCAGGATAATTCACCCCTCCACTTT
-	TRBV19	few	TRBJ2-7	CASSTPGQLYEQYF	TGTGCCAGTAGTACCCCGGGACAACTCTACGAGCAGTACTTC
-	TRBV30	-	TRBJ1-2	CAWSDTIYGYTF	TGTGCCTGGAGTGATACGATCTATGGCTACACCTTC
TRBD2	TRBV12-3/TRBV12-4	few	TRBJ2-2	CASSPRTSGGPPNTGELFF	TGTGCCAGCAGTCCGAGGACTAGCGGGGGGCCCCCGAACACCGGGGAGCTGTTTTTT
-	TRBV12-3/TRBV12-4	many	TRBJ1-6	CASSWGSPGGSYNSPLHF	TGTGCCAGCAGTTGGGGGTCCCCCGGGGGCTCCTATAATTCACCCCTCCACTTT
-	TRBV4-3	many	TRBJ2-5	CASSQGWDIQETQYF	TGCGCCAGCAGCCAAGGTTGGGACATCCAAGAGACCCAGTACTTC
TRBD1	TRBV15	-	TRBJ2-5	CATSKERGTGVWETQYF	TGTGCCACCAGCAAGGAGCGCGGGACAGGGGTTTGGGAGACCCAGTACTTC
TRBD2	TRBV5-1	-	TRBJ2-5	CASSLVAGVQETQYF	TGCGCCAGCAGCTTGGTAGCGGGGGTACAAGAGACCCAGTACTTC
TRBD1	TRBV30	-	TRBJ2-2	CAWNQGQPNTGELFF	TGTGCCTGGAACCAGGGACAGCCCAACACCGGGGAGCTGTTTTTT
-	TRBV5-1	-	TRBJ1-4	CASKGGARSDEEKLFF	TGCGCCAGCAAGGGGGGCGCGAGGAGTGATGAAGAAAAACTGTTTTTT
TRBD2	TRBV12-3/TRBV12-4	many	TRBJ2-5	CASSPWTSGSVGKETQYF	TGTGCCAGCAGTCCCTGGACTAGCGGGAGCGTCGGGAAAGAGACCCAGTACTTC
-	TRBV2	many	TRBJ1-4	CASSRTDEKLFF	TGTGCCAGCAGTCGGACTGATGAAAAACTGTTTTTT
-	TRBV7-2	-	TRBJ2-7	CASSLRPGAGDSREQYF	TGTGCCAGCAGCTTAAGACCCGGGGCAGGGGATTCGAGAGAGCAGTACTTC
TRBD1	TRBV5-1	few	TRBJ2-2	CASSFRTGNTGELFF	TGCGCCAGCAGCTTCCGGACAGGGAACACCGGGGAGCTGTTTTTT
TRBD2	TRBV6-1	few	TRBJ2-2	CASTFGIPLAGEPGELFF	TGTGCCAGCACCTTTGGCATACCTTTAGCGGGGGAACCCGGGGAGCTGTTTTTT
-	TRBV2	-	TRBJ1-6	CASSEVRVSLHF	TGTGCCAGCAGTGAGGTCAGGGTATCACTCCACTTT
TRBD1	TRBV28	many	TRBJ2-7	CASTLGTAVYEQYF	TGTGCCAGCACCCTCGGGACAGCGGTCTACGAGCAGTACTTC
TRBD2	TRBV2	few	TRBJ2-3	CASGPPLAGGGGDTQYF	TGTGCCTCTGGGCCCCCGCTAGCGGGGGGGGGCGGGGATACGCAGTATTTT
TRBD1	TRBV7-3	few	TRBJ2-2	CASSVQGSGELFF	TGTGCCAGCAGCGTACAGGGGTCGGGGGAGCTGTTTTTT
TRBD1	TRBV2	many	TRBJ2-2	CASRQGAGPGELFF	TGTGCCAGCAGGCAGGGGGCCGGACCCGGGGAGCTGTTTTTT
TRBD2	TRBV20-1	many	TRBJ2-5	CSAISGLAVKETQYF	TGCAGTGCTATCTCCGGACTAGCGGTTAAAGAGACCCAGTACTTC
-	TRBV11-2	many	TRBJ1-2	CASSLAGPFGNGYTF	TGTGCCAGCAGCCTCGCCGGTCCGTTCGGGAATGGCTACACCTTC
-	TRBV20-1	few	TRBJ1-5	CSAMGHINQPQHF	TGCAGTGCTATGGGACATATTAATCAGCCCCAGCATTTT
TRBD1	TRBV7-2	-	TRBJ1-5	CASSFAGGYSNQPQHF	TGTGCCAGCAGCTTCGCAGGGGGCTATAGCAATCAGCCCCAGCATTTT